This T cell receptor (gamma chain) stems from a study of γδ T cells in repeated Plasmodium falciparum infection. General study findings and limits: Waves of new clonotype selection appeared after repeated controlled infections in Vdelta2-negative, largely Vdelta1+, gammadelta T cells. Malian children's Vdelta2-negative repertoires appeared more expanded and less diverse than Australians'.

This clone appeared many times. The antigen is not known. Germline trimming cut 0 bases from V and 1 base from J; bases unmatched to any gene: 5. The CDR3 runs to 16 residues. CDR1 and CDR2 from the germline V gene are EGSNGY and YDSYNSKV. TCRdb fed the multiplex PCR reads into CATT to redo clone calling. This table holds some 32,000 gamma-chain clones, approximately 1.4% found once. Bulk repertoires came from Vgamma9/Vdelta2+ or Vdelta2-negative gammadelta T cells flow-sorted from PBMC. The rearrangement links TRGV2 to TRGJP1. This TCR was sampled from a pool of human donors (malaria-infected and uninfected, not separated). Sequencing input: gamma-delta T cells from blood. This chain's CDR3 is CATWDGPPTTGWFKIF. DNA for the CDR3: TGTGCCACCTGGGACGGGCCCCCTACCACTGGTTGGTTCAAGATATTT.